A single T cell receptor beta chain is shown here with its context. The antigen is unknown. The CDR3 end is not reached by the read, which stops 3 residues before it; the germline J gene fills it in. The data were taken from a study of T cell clonality in common variable immunodeficiency. Study conclusions and caveats: The cause of increased CVID clonality remains unclear without subpopulation sequencing. Reportedly, TCR beta sequences from common variable immunodeficiency showed fewer deletions and N-nucleotide insertions.

The V gene end was trimmed by 5 bases and the J gene end by 5 bases; junction bases not matched to a gene: 23. Germline CDR1 LNHDA, CDR2 SQIVND (reference sequence). The CDR3 extends over 19 amino acids. The repertoire was sequenced with immunoSEQ multiplex PCR; TCRdb's copy has only in-frame clones and lacks some. Captured here are approximately 28,000 clones, none seen once; the top ten comprise roughly 3.2%. Reduced serum IgG, IgA and/or IgM plus specific antibody deficiency defined CVID. CVID subjects were some 15 female and more than 25 male, aged roughly 9 to 70. The sample comprised peripheral blood mononuclear cells. This receptor was taken from a human donor with common variable immunodeficiency. The V gene is TRBV19, the J gene TRBJ1-1; TRBD1 agrees at 7 bases. The sequenced CDR3 bases are TGTGCCAGTAGTCATAGCGGTGGGACAGTCGGTCGGGGAACAACTGAA. This encodes CASSHSGGTVGRGTTE. The entire CDR3 protein reads CASSHSGGTVGRGTTEAFF.